This TCR beta chain came from a study of shared clonotypes between healthy human individuals (dated by TCRdb to 2019 to 2021). For the wider study: A few men and two women, aged 18 to 49 years, made up the cohort. Per donor, leukapheresis produced somewhere between about 0.94 and 9 billion PBMCs. To estimate repertoire size and how much clonotype sharing occurs between individuals, the study deeply sequenced the blood TCR repertoires of several healthy adults. Per donor, three plates each were used for CD4 naive and CD4 memory, two for CD8 naive, and one for CD8 memory. Different laboratories and diverse techniques were used to prepare libraries and sequence TCR repertoires, to increase sequencing depth and limit assay-specific biases.

The sample holds a few counts of this clone. This clone's antigen is unknown. Base qualities were left out, and no much larger clone turns up one base away. General findings and caveats noted by the study authors: Compared with non-shared clonotypes, clonotypes shared by all four sorted-subset donors had higher generation probabilities. Sampling was restricted to blood, and TCR repertoires in tissues likely differ from the TCR repertoires found in blood. Incomplete sequencing was indicated by rarefaction of sorted-subset datasets, despite the large sequencing depth. The small number of donors limited the genetic and exposure-history diversity represented. Sharing across a few donors was observed for roughly 5% of naive CD4, about 3.2% of naive CD8, about 2.3% of memory CD4, and around 0.4% of memory CD8 clonotypes. Naive subsets generally had larger estimated clonotype richness than memory subsets. Pairwise subsampling indicated that sequencing depth was expected to affect the degree of clonotype sharing among donors.

Reading from cysteine to phenylalanine, the CDR3 counts 16 amino acids. Only CDR3 DNA is held: 48 bases, read in frame from base 1. Clipping removes 5 bases from V and 6 bases from J, with 8 as the unmatched junction base count. CDR1 is given as MNHEY and CDR2 as SMNVEV, both from the germline V gene (reference sequence). CD8 naive samples were CD45RO-negative cells positively selected for CCR7, giving a CD45RA+CCR7+ population that excluded TemRA cells. Donors were healthy HIV-negative adults with no recently reported acute infections or vaccinations. Every donor was a Caucasian adult living in Nashville, Tennessee, USA. Blood was obtained by leukapheresis, after which PBMCs were separated by Ficoll-Histopaque density gradient centrifugation and cryopreserved in liquid nitrogen vapor phase. Purity and quantity of every magnetically sorted T cell population were checked by analytical flow cytometry. From each sorted fraction, genomic DNA was isolated and quantified by UV absorbance on a Nanodrop 2000c.

TCR CDR3 regions were amplified from genomic DNA by multiplex PCR using the deep immunoSEQ assay. Genomic DNA extracted from each cell subset was distributed evenly over all wells of several immunoSEQ 96-well plates, and each plate served as one replicate. Each replicate PCR for sorted subsets received around 200 ng genomic DNA, equal to around 32,000 T cell genomes. Purified libraries were measured with a Qubit 3.0 fluorometer, size-checked on a Bioanalyzer 2100, and measured again with the KAPA Library Quantification kit. A separate single-read 150-cycle Illumina NextSeq 550 flow cell was used to sequence each immunoSEQ 96-well plate. In the source study's methods: The immunoSEQ output contained only junctional sequences without quality scores, so filtering could not match that applied to full-length reads. To assign V/J genes and CDR3, sequences were annotated using PyIR, a Python wrapper for IgBLAST v1.9, with IMGT germline references. Reads with weak V/J assignments (E-value above 1e-6), missing CDR3, stop codons, out-of-frame junctions, or ambiguous translated residues were removed. A V3J clonotype was defined by an identical inferred V gene, J gene, and CDR3 amino acid sequence. To compute the percentage overlap between repertoires, the number of shared unique clonotypes was divided by the size of the smaller repertoire. Repertoire richness was assessed with RTK rarefaction, the Chao1 estimator, and Recon v2.1 estimates of unobserved clonotypes. Generation probabilities for all TCRbeta clonotypes obtained by the gDNA method from a few donors were computed using OLGA. Not all clones reach the TCRdb copy of this immuneACCESS table, which keeps in-frame sequences only. Checked studies attribute under half of the gap to unresolved V genes and leave the rest unexplained. The DNA gave D and trimming, while V, J and clone size come from that table. The sample table contains about 590,000 clones; only one count was recorded for around 95% of them. The ten largest account for around 0.11% of the sample.

The receptor chain draws on TRBV27 and TRBJ2-1, with 12 middle bases fitting TRBD2. This receptor was identified in a woman in her 30s in good health. Sequenced: naive CD8+ T cells sorted from blood. The cell subset or site tag for this specimen amounts to: CD45RA+CCR7+. The DNA sequence is as follows: TGTGCCAGCAGTGCGACTAGCGGGAGATACCCCAATGAGCAGTTCTTC. Protein translation: CASSATSGRYPNEQFF.